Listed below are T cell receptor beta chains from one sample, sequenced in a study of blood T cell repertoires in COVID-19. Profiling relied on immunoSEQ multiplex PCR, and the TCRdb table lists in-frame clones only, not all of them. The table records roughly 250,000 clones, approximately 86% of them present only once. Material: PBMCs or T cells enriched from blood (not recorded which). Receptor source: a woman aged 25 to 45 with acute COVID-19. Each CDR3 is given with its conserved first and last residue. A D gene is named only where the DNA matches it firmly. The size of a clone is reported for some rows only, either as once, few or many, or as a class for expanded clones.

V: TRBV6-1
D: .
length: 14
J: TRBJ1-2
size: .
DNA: TGTGCCAGCAGCCCCGGGGGTTCTAACTATGGCTACACCTTC
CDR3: CASSPGGSNYGYTF

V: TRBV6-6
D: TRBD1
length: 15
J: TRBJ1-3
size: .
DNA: TGTGCCAGCAGTCTAGGGACAGACTCTGGAAACACCATATATTTT
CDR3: CASSLGTDSGNTIYF

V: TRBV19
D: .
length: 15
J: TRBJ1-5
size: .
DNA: TGTGCCAGTCGGGAGGGCAGGGGAGTCAATCAGCCCCAGCATTTT
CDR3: CASREGRGVNQPQHF

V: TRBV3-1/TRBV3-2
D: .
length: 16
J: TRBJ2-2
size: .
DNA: TGTGCCAGCAGTCTAGGGGACACATCGAACACCGGGGAGCTGTTTTTT
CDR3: CASSLGDTSNTGELFF

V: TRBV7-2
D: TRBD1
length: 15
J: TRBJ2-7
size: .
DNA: TGTGCCAGCAGCTTTACTACCGGGACAGGGATTGAGCAGTACTTC
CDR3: CASSFTTGTGIEQYF

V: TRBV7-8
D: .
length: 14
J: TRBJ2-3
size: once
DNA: TGTGCCAGCAGCCACCCCCCGGGGGTAGATACGCAGTATTTT
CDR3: CASSHPPGVDTQYF

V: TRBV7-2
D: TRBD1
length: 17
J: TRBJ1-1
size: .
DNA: TGTGCCAGCAGCCTGGGACAGGGATATTACATGAACACTGAGGCTTTCTTT
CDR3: CASSLGQGYYMNTEAFF

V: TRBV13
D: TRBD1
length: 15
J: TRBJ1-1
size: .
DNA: TGTGCCAGCAGCTTCCCGACAGGGTGGGTCACTGAAGCTTTCTTT
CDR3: CASSFPTGWVTEAFF

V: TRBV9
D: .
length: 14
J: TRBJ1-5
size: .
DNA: TGTGCCAGCAGCGTAGGGAGGGGCGATCAGCCCCAGCATTTT
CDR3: CASSVGRGDQPQHF

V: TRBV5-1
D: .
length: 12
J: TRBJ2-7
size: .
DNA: TGCGCCAGCAGCTCTACAGGGCTCGAGCAGTACTTC
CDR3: CASSSTGLEQYF

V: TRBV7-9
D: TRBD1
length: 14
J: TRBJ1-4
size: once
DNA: TGTGCCAGCAGCCCTGGGACAGAAAATGAAAAACTGTTTTTT
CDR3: CASSPGTENEKLFF

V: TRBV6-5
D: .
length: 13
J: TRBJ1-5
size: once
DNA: TGTGCCAGTACCCGGGGGGCCGGACAGCCCCAGCATTTT
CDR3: CASTRGAGQPQHF

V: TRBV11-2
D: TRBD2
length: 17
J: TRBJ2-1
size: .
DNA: TGTGCCAGCAGCACTGACACATCGGGGGGGCTCTACAATGAGCAGTTCTTC
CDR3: CASSTDTSGGLYNEQFF

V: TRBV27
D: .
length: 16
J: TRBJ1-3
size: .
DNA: TGTGCCAGCAGTTTATCGGGGGCCAGCTTGGGTTGGCCCATATATTTT
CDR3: CASSLSGASLGWPIYF

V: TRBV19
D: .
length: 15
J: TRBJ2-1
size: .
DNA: TGTGCCAGTAGTGGAGAGACGGACTCCTACAATGAGCAGTTCTTC
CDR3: CASSGETDSYNEQFF

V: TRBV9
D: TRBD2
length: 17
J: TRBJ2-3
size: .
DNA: TGTGCCAGCAGCCCAGGCGCGGGGGGCCCCCGCACAGATACGCAGTATTTT
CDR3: CASSPGAGGPRTDTQYF

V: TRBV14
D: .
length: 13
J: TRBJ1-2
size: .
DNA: TGTGCCAGCAGCCAAGATCTTCCGGGTGGCTACACCTTC
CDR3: CASSQDLPGGYTF

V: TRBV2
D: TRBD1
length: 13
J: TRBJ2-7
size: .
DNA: TGTGCCAGCAGTGAAGGGACAGGCTACGAGCAGTACTTC
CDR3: CASSEGTGYEQYF

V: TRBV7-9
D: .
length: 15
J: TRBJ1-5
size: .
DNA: TGTGCCAGCAGCCCCCAGGGAGGGTACGGGCAGCCCCAGCATTTT
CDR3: CASSPQGGYGQPQHF

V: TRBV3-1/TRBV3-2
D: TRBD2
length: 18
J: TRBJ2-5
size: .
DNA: TGTGCCAGCAGCCAAGAAGGAGGTAGCGGGGGCAGTGAGGAGACCCAGTACTTC
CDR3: CASSQEGGSGGSEETQYF

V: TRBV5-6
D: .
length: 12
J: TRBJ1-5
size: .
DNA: TGTGCCAGCAGCCGGGGGGAGCAGCCCCAGCATTTT
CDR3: CASSRGEQPQHF

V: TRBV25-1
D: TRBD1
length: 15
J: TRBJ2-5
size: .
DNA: TGTGCCAGCAGTGACAGGACAGGGTCCGGGGAGACCCAGTACTTC
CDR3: CASSDRTGSGETQYF

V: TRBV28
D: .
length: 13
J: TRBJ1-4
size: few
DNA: TGTGCCAGCAGTCAGGGGAGAAATGAAAAACTGTTTTTT
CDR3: CASSQGRNEKLFF

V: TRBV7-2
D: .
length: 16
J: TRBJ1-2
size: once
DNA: TGTGCCAGCAGCCTCAAATCGGGATTTGGTGACTATGGCTACACCTTC
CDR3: CASSLKSGFGDYGYTF

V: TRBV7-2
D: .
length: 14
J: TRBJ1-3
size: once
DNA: TGTGCCAGCAGCTTAGAACTTTCTGGAAACACCATATATTTT
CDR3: CASSLELSGNTIYF

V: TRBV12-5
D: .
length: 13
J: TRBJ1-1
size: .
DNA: TGTGCTAGTGGTTTGATCGAGGAAACTGAAGCTTTCTTT
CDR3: CASGLIEETEAFF

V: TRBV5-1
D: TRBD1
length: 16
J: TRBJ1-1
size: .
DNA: TGCGCCAGCAGCCTACAGACAGGGTCATCGAACACTGAAGCTTTCTTT
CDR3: CASSLQTGSSNTEAFF

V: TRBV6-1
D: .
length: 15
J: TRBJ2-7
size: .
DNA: TGTGCCAGCAGTGAAAGTGGGACTGTAACCTACGAGCAGTACTTC
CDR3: CASSESGTVTYEQYF

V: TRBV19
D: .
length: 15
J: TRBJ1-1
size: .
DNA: TGTGCCAGTAGCCTTGAGGGCCGGATGAACACTGAAGCTTTCTTT
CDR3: CASSLEGRMNTEAFF

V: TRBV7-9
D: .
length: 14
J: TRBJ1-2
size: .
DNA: TGTGCCAGCAGCACGTTTGACTTGAACTATGGCTACACCTTC
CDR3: CASSTFDLNYGYTF

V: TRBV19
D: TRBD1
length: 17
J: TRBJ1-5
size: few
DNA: TGTGCCAGTAGTATAGCCCAGGGGGGTTATAGCAATCAGCCCCAGCATTTT
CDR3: CASSIAQGGYSNQPQHF

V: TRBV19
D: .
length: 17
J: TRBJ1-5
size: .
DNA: TGTGCCAGTAGTATAGATCGGGCAGGAGCGGAGGCTCAGCCCCAGCATTTT
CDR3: CASSIDRAGAEAQPQHF

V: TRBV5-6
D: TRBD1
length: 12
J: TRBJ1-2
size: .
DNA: TGTGCCAGCAGCTTGGGGGCAGGGGGCAACACCTTC
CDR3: CASSLGAGGNTF

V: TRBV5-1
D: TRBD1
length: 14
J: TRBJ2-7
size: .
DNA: TGCGCCAGCAGCCAGGGACAGGGGCTCTACGAGCAGTACTTC
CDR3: CASSQGQGLYEQYF

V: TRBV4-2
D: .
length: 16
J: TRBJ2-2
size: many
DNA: TGTGCCAGCAGCCAAGATTTCAGTTCAGGGTCCGGGGAGCTGTTTTTT
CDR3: CASSQDFSSGSGELFF

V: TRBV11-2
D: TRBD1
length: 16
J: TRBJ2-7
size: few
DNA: TGTGCCAGCAGCTATGACCCGGACAGGGGAAAACACGAGCAGTACTTC
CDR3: CASSYDPDRGKHEQYF

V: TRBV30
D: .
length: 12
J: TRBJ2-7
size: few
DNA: TGTGCCTGGAGTGTACAGGGTTACGAGCAGTACTTC
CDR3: CAWSVQGYEQYF

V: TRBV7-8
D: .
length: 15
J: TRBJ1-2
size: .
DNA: TGTGCCAGCAGCTTAGATATGCAGGGGTTCTATGGCTACACCTTC
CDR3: CASSLDMQGFYGYTF

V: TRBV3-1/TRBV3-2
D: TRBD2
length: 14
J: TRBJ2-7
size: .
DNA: TGTGCCAGCAGCCAAGATAGGGACTACTACGAGCAGTACTTC
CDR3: CASSQDRDYYEQYF

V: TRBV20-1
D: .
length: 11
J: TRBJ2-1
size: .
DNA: TGCAGTGCTAGACTAAACAATGAGCAGTTCTTC
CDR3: CSARLNNEQFF

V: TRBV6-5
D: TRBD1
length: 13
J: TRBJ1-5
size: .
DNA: TGTGCCAGCAGCTTGGGACAGGGGCTGCCCCAGCATTTT
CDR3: CASSLGQGLPQHF

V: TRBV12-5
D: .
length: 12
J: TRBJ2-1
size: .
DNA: TGTGCTAGTGGTTTGCACCGGGGGGAGCAGTTCTTC
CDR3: CASGLHRGEQFF

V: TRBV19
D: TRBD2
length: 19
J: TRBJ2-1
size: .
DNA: TGTGCCAGTAGTATAGATCTCGAGCCCGACTACCGGGGGGACAATGAGCAGTTCTTC
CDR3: CASSIDLEPDYRGDNEQFF

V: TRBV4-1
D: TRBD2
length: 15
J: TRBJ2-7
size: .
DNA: TGCGCCAGCAGCGAGGGTAGCGGGGGGGCCTACGAGCAGTACTTC
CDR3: CASSEGSGGAYEQYF

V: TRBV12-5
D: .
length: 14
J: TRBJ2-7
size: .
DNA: TGTGCTAGTGGTTTGGCCCTAGGCGGCTACGAGCAGTACTTC
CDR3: CASGLALGGYEQYF

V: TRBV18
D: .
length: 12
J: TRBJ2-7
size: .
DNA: TGTGCCAGCTCAGAACAGGGATACGAGCAGTACTTC
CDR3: CASSEQGYEQYF

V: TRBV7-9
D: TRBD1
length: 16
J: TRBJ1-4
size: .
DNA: TGTGCCAGCAGCCCGCGACAGGGTGAAGCTAATGAAAAACTGTTTTTT
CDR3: CASSPRQGEANEKLFF